This note documents a single T cell receptor beta chain sequence. Its specificity is unknown. The data originate from a study of beta chain features in type 1 diabetes. Expressed TCRB transcripts got sequenced, as all isolated RNA was reverse transcribed. There were 3 million to 4 million reads on average in the naive, central memory and regulatory T cell samples. The data were produced by immunoSEQ multiplex PCR, yet TCRdb's version contains in-frame clones alone and is incomplete. This sample yields about 340,000 clones, of which roughly 9% are seen a single time; about 1% belongs to the top ten. CDR1 is SGHTA, CDR2 FQGNSA, per germline. Deletions cut 5 bases from V and 0 bases from J, with 7 bases between. The CDR3 spans 13 residues. General study findings and limits: Naive, central memory and Treg TCRB repertoires appeared more alike in patients than in healthy donors. Amplification by PCR could prefer shorter templates, with the same effect in patients and controls. Fewer junction insertions and more nucleotide deletions appeared in type 1 diabetes patients. In all four CD4+ subsets, TCRB CDR3 length was significantly, moderately reduced in type 1 diabetes.

The V and J genes are TRBV7-2 and TRBJ1-1; D is undetermined. The sequenced material came from central memory CD4+ T cells from blood. This TCR derives from a man aged 30-40 years with type 1 diabetes. The CDR3 is CASSNRLNTEAFF. CDR3 sequence (DNA): TGTGCCAGCAGCAACAGATTGAACACTGAAGCTTTCTTT.